This entry is about one T cell receptor (beta chain). The data belong to a study of blood T cell repertoires in COVID-19. Trimming took 0 bases from V and 3 from J, leaving 15 bases between them. CDR1 is LNHNV and CDR2 is YYDKDF in the germline V gene (reference sequence). The CDR3 loop spans 16 amino acids. Libraries were prepared by immunoSEQ multiplex PCR; TCRdb keeps only in-frame clonotypes and omits some of them. The top ten clones hold about 4% of a sample with hundreds of thousands of clones, 80% to 90% of them seen once. V is TRBV15 and J is TRBJ2-7; perhaps TRBD1 as D (5 bases). The sequenced sample was PBMCs or T cells enriched from blood (not recorded which). The TCR sequence derives from a young man who had recovered from COVID-19. CDR3 residues: CATSRDSRTPDYEQYF. CDR3 DNA: TGTGCCACCAGCAGAGATTCCAGGACACCCGACTACGAGCAGTACTTC.